Following are 8 T cell receptor beta chains from one sample sequenced in a study of blood T cell repertoires in COVID-19. Here immunoSEQ multiplex PCR was the method, and the copy in TCRdb shows in-frame clones only, minus some. The sample holds 11,000 to 15,000 clones, around 91% seen once. The sequencing sample was made of peripheral blood. The receptors shown here come from a human donor in a cohort sampled during active COVID-19.

V is TRBV18 and J is TRBJ2-2; TRBD2 might be the D (5 bases). V lost 0 bases, J lost 4 bases, and 12 bases lay in between. This CDR3 region has 16 residues. CDR1 and CDR2 (germline): KGHSH, LQKENI. The CDR3 is CASSPPAGRGTGELFF. CDR3 sequence (DNA): TGTGCCAGCTCACCACCGGCGGGCCGTGGCACCGGGGAGCTGTTTTTT. The full variable domain, rest sourced from reference TRBV18 and TRBJ2-2, is NAGVMQNPRHLVRRRGQEARLRCSPMKGHSHVYWYRQLPEEGLKFMVYLQKENIIDESGMPKERFSAEFPKEGPSILRIQQVVRGDSAAYFCASSPPAGRGTGELFFGEGSRLTVL.

The chain carries TRBV15 and TRBJ2-7; 10 nucleotides agree with TRBD2. This CDR3 has 15 amino acids. CDR1 is LNHNV, CDR2 YYDKDF, per germline (reference sequence). The V and J ends lost 4 bases and 0 bases, in that order; junction bases with no gene match: 3. CDR3 amino acids: CATSIPSGSSYEQYF. The DNA for the CDR3 is TGTGCCACCAGCATACCTAGCGGGAGCTCCTACGAGCAGTACTTC.

The CDR3 region has the DNA TGTGCCAGTAGTATCTTCAGTGGGACTAGAAAAACCTACGAGCAGTACTTC. It encodes CASSIFSGTRKTYEQYF. The V and J genes are TRBV19 and TRBJ2-7, with TRBD2 matching over 8 bases. Germline CDR1 is LNHDA and CDR2 is SQIVND (reference sequence). V dropped 3 bases and J dropped 2; count of bases not matched to a gene: 12. The CDR3 contains 17 residues.

This chain uses TRBV29-1 with TRBJ2-7, with 7 positions matching TRBD1. Unmatched junction bases numbered 9, after V lost 4 bases and J lost 6 bases. Germline values: CDR1 SQVTM, CDR2 ANQGSEA. The CDR3 spans 13 residues. This chain's CDR3 is CSVVRQGFAEQYF. CDR3 sequence (DNA): TGCAGCGTTGTCAGACAGGGTTTTGCCGAGCAGTACTTC.

The V and J genes are TRBV5-1 and TRBJ2-3, with 8 bases fitting TRBD1. CDR1 and CDR2 (germline): SGHRS, YFSETQ. Trimming at V came to 2 bases and at J to 0 bases, leaving 2 bases not matched to a gene. The CDR3 runs 15 residues. The CDR3 DNA sequence: TGCGCCAGCAGCTTCCAGGGGGCAAGCACAGATACGCAGTATTTT. It codes for CASSFQGASTDTQYF. Supplemented by reference TRBV5-1 and TRBJ2-3, the full variable domain reads KAGVTQTPRYLIKTRGQQVTLSCSPISGHRSVSWYQQTPGQGLQFLFEYFSETQRNKGNFPGRFSGRQFSNSRSEMNVSTLELGDSALYLCASSFQGASTDTQYFGPGTRLTVL.

The chain recombines TRBV27 with TRBJ1-2; weak D call: TRBD1 (6 bases). The CDR3 is 14 residues long. Germline V gene sequence: CDR1 MNHEY, CDR2 SMNVEV (reference sequence). Trimming took off 6 bases at V and 0 bases at J, with 11 bases between the two ends. This chain's CDR3 is CASSKGTPNYGYTF. The CDR3 region has the DNA TGTGCCAGCAGCAAGGGGACACCTAACTATGGCTACACCTTC.

The chain uses TRBV19 and TRBJ2-1; TRBD2 is a possible D gene (7 bases). The V end lost 3 bases, the J end lost 5 bases, and 17 bases lay between the germline ends. Germline CDR1 and CDR2: LNHDA and SQIVND (reference sequence). CDR3 size: 16 residues. The CDR3 region is CASSMGLGGQDNEQFF. In DNA form, the CDR3 reads TGTGCCAGTAGTATGGGCTTGGGGGGGCAGGACAATGAGCAGTTCTTC.

The chain joins TRBV6-5 to TRBJ1-5, with a weak D call TRBD1 (6 bases). The germline V and J ends were trimmed by 4 bases and 7 bases, with 11 bases remaining between them. The V gene's germline CDR1 is MNHEY and CDR2 SVGAGI. The length of the CDR3 is 13 residues. The chain's CDR3 is CASSFGTSQPQHF. For the CDR3, the DNA is TGTGCCAGCAGTTTTGGGACATCCCAGCCCCAGCATTTT.